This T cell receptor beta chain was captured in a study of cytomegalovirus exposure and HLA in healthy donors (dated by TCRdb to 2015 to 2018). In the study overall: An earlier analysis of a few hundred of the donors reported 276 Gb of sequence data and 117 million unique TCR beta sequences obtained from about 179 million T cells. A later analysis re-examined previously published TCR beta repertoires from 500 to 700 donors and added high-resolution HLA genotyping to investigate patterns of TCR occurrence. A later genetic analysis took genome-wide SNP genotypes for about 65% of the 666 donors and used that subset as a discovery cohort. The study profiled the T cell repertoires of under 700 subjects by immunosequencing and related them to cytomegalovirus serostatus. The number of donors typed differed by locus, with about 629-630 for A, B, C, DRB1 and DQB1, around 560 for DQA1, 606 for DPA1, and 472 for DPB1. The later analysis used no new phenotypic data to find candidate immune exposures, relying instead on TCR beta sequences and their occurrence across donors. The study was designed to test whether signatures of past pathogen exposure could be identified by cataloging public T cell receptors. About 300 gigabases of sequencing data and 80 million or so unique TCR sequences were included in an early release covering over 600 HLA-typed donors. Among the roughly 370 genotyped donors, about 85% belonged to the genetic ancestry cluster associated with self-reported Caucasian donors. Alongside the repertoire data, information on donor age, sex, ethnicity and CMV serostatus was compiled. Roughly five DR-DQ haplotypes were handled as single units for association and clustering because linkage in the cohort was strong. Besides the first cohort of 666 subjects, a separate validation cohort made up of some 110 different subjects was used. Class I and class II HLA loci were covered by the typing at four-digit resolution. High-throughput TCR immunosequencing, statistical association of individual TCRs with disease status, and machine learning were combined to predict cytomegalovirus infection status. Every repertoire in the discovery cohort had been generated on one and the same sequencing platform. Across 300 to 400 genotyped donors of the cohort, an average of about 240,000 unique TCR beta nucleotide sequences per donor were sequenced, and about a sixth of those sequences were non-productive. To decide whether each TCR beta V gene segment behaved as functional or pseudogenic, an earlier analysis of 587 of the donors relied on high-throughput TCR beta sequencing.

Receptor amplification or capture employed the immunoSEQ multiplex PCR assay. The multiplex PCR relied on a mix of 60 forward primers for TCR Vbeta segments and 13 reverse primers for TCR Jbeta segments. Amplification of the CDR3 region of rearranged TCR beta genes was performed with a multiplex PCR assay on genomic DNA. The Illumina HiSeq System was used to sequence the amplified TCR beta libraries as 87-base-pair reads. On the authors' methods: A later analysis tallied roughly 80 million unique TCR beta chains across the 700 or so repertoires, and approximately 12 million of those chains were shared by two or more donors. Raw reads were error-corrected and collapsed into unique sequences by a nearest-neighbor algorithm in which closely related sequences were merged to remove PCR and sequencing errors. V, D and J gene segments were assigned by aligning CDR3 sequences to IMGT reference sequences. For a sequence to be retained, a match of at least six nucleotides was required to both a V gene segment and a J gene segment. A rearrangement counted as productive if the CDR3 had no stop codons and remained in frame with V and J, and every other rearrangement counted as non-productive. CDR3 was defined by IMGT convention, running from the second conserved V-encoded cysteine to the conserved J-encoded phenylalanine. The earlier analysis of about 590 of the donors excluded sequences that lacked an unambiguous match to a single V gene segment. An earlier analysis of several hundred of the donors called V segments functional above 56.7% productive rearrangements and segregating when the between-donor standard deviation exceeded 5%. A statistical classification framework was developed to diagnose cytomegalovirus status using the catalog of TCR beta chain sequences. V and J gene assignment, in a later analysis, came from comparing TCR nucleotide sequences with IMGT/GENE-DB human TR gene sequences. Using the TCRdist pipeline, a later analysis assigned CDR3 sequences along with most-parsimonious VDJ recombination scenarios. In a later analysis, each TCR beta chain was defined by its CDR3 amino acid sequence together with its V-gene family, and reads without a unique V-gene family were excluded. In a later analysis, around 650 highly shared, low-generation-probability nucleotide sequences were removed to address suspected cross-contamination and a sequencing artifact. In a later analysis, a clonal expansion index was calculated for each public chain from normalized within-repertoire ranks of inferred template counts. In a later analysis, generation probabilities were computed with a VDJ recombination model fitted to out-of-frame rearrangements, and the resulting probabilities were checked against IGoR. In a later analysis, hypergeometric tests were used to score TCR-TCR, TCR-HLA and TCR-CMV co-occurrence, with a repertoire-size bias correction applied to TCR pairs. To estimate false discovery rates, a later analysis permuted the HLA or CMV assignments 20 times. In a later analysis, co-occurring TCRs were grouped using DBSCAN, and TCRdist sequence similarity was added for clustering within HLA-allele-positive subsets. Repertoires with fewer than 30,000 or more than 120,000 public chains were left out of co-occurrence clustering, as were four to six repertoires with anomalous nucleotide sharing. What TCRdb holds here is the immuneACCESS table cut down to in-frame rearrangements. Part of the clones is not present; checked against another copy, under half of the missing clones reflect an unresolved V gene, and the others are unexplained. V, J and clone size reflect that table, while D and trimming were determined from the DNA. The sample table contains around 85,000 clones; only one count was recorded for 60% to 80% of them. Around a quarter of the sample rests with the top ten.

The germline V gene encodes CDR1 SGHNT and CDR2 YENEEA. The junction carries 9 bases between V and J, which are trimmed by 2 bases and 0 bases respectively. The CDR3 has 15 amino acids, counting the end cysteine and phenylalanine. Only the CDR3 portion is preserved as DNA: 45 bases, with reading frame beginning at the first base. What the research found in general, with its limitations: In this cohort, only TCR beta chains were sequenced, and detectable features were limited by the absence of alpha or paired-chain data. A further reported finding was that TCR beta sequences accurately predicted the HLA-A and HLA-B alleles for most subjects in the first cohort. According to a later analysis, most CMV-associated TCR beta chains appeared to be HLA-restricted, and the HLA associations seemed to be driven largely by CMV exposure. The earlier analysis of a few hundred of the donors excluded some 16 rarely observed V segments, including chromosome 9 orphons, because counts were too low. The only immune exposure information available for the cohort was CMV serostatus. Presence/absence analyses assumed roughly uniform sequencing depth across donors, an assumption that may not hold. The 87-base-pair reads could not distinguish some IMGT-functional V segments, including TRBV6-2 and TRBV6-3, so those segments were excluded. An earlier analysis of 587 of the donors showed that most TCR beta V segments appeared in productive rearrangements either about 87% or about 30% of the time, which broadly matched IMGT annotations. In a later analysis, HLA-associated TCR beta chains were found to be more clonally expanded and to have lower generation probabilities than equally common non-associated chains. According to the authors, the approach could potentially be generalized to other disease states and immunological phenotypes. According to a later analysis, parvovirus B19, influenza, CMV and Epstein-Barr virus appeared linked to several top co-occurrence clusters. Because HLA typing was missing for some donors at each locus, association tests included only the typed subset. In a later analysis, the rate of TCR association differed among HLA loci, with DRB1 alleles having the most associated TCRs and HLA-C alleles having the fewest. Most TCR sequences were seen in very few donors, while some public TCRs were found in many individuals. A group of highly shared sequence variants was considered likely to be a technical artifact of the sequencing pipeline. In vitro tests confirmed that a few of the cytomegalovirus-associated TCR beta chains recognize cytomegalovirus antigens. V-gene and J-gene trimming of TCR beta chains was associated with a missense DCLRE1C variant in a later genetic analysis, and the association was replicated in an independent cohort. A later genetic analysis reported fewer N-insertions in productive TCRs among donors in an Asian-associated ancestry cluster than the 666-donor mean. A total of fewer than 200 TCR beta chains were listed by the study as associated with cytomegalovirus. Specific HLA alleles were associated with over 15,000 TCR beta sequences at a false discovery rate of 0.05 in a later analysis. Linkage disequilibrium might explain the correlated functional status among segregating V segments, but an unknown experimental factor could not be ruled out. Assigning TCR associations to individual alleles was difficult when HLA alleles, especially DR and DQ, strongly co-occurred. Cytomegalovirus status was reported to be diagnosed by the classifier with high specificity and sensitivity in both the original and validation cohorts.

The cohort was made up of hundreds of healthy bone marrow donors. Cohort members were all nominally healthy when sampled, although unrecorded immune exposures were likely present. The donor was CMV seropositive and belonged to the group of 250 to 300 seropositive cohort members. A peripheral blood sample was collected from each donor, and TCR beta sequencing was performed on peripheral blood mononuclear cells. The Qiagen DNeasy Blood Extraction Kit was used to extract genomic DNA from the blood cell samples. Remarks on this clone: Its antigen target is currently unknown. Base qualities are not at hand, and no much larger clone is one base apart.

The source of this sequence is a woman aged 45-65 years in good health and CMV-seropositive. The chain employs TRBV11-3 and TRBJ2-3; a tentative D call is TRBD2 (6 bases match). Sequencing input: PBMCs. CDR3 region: CASSLTGTSTDTQYF. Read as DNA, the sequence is TGTGCCAGCAGCTTAACGGGGACTAGCACAGATACGCAGTATTTT.